Reported below is one T cell receptor (beta chain). TCRdb's table, derived via immunoSEQ multiplex PCR, lists solely in-frame clones and lacks some. The sample carries under 450,000 clones, over 65% recorded once. These data come from a study of blood T cell repertoires in COVID-19. Study-wide background: Donors in the United States, Italy and Spain gave samples during acute or convalescent COVID-19.

This CDR3 region has 15 residues. The V end lost 0 bases, the J end lost 7 bases, and 12 bases lay between the germline ends. Germline CDR1 is LGHNA and CDR2 is YNFKEQ. V usage is TRBV4-2 and J usage is TRBJ2-2, with D perhaps TRBD2 (6 bases). The receptor comes from a human donor with acute or convalescent COVID-19. The donor label of this sample is uncertain. Material: peripheral blood. CDR3 amino acids: CASSQDIRRGGELFF. The CDR3, as DNA: TGTGCCAGCAGCCAAGATATAAGGAGGGGCGGGGAGCTGTTTTTT.